This TCR beta chain derives from a study of shared clonotypes between healthy human individuals. The naive CD8 population came from CD45RO-negative cells selected for CCR7, without terminally differentiated effector memory CD45RA+ cells. As handled by the study authors: Without quality scores, immunoSEQ junctional reads could not be filtered like full-length reads. Only in-frame clones appear in the TCRdb table, and some are missing; sequencing was by immunoSEQ multiplex PCR. V and J calls and clone size follow that table, whereas D and trimming were derived from the DNA. The table includes millions of clones, approximately 94% detected once. V was clipped by 5 bases and J by 3 bases, with 14 bases between them. The CDR3 is 14 amino acids. Germline CDR1 reads SGHVS; CDR2 reads FQNEAQ.

The sample consisted of naive CD8+ T cells sorted from blood. The clonotype was recovered from a man younger than 35 in good health. The chain combines TRBV7-8 with TRBJ2-7; D remains ambiguous. The CDR3 loop is CASSPQGIIYEQYF. CDR3 DNA: TGTGCCAGCAGCCCACAAGGGATTATCTACGAGCAGTACTTC.